This T cell receptor (beta chain) was recovered during a study of cytomegalovirus exposure and HLA in healthy donors. Both 60 Vbeta primers and 13 Jbeta primers went into the PCR. Only in-frame clones appear in the TCRdb table, and some are missing; sequencing was by immunoSEQ multiplex PCR. Seen here are roughly 150,000 clones, 64% observed once, and the top ten hold less than 3.5%. With respect to this clone: Its antigen is not identified.

Donors were ostensibly healthy at sampling, although undocumented immune exposures were probable. Looked up from germline, CDR1 is MNHNS and CDR2 is SASEGT. Trimming removed 8 bases from V and 5 bases from J, with 12 bases in between. The CDR3 sequence is 12 residues long. Overall study results and limits: Researchers left out some V segments, among them TRBV6-2 and TRBV6-3, as indistinguishable. Within the data, a cluster of highly shared sequence variants was likely a sequencing artifact.

The receptor was derived from a woman in her twenties or thirties in good health and CMV-seropositive. Material: PBMCs. The rearrangement links TRBV6-1 to TRBJ1-1; D gene uncertain. The CDR3 sequence is CASRRGRTEAFF. CDR3 sequence (DNA): TGTGCCAGCCGCCGGGGAAGGACTGAAGCTTTCTTT.